Listed here are 2 T cell receptor beta chains from one sample, sequenced in a study of T cell changes during pregnancy in multiple sclerosis. Only in-frame clones appear in the TCRdb table, and some are missing; sequencing was by immunoSEQ multiplex PCR. The sample includes 70,000 or so clones, roughly 91% of them seen just once. The sequencing used peripheral blood, collected in the third trimester of pregnancy. The receptors come from a female donor in good health, enrolled as a control in a pregnancy study.

This chain links TRBV27 with TRBJ1-1; D may be TRBD1 (5 bases). V was clipped by 4 bases and J by 5 bases, with 14 bases between them. The CDR3 length is 14 residues. Germline V gene data show CDR1 as MNHEY and CDR2 as SMNVEV (reference sequence). CDR3 loop: CASSYQGLFTEAFF. For the CDR3, the DNA is TGTGCCAGCAGTTACCAGGGACTGTTTACTGAAGCTTTCTTT.

The chain employs TRBV4-3 and TRBJ2-7; D gene uncertain. The CDR3 spans 13 residues. Germline loops: CDR1 LGHNA, CDR2 YSLEER. V lost 4 bases to trimming and J lost 5 bases, with 12 bases between them. CDR3 in DNA: TGCGCCAGCAGCCCGGTCGGGTCCCACGAGCAGTACTTC. Protein sequence: CASSPVGSHEQYF.